The rows below give T cell receptor beta chains drawn from one sample of a study of CD8 T cells in ankylosing spondylitis. Each CDR3 protein gets one entry after TCRdb re-called the 5' RACE reads with MiXCR. The sample yields over 200,000 distinct CDR3 sequences, 18% seen once. The specimen sequenced was blood, either unsorted or a sorted T cell fraction (not recorded which). These receptors originate from a male donor with ankylosing spondylitis. CDR3s include the opening cysteine and the closing phenylalanine or tryptophan. Fields, in order: CDR3 length, J gene, D gene, clone size, V gene, CDR3 DNA, CDR3 protein. D genes are given only for firm matches. Rows may omit the clone size; those that give it use once, few, many or a size class.

15,TRBJ2-3,-,-,TRBV7-9,TGTGCCAGCCTCCCGTACCGGGAACACACAGATACGCAGTATTTT,CASLPYREHTDTQYF
12,TRBJ1-1,-,many,TRBV28,TGTGCCAGCAGTTTCCCCAGCCTTGAAGCTTTCTTT,CASSFPSLEAFF
15,TRBJ1-4,-,-,TRBV2,TGTGCCAGCAGTGATCAGGGGACGGCTAATGAAAAACTGTTTTTT,CASSDQGTANEKLFF
14,TRBJ2-7,TRBD1,-,TRBV6-2/TRBV6-3,TGTGCCAGCAGACAGGGACAGGGCGGTTGGGAGCAGTACTTC,CASRQGQGGWEQYF
19,TRBJ2-3,TRBD2,-,TRBV27,TGTGCCAGCAGTTTAATTCTAGCGGGGGGGCCGGCGAGGTCAGATACGCAGTATTTT,CASSLILAGGPARSDTQYF
15,TRBJ2-2,TRBD2,few,TRBV20-1,TGCAGTGCCCCTAGCGGGAAAGGGGACACCGGGGAGCTGTTTTTT,CSAPSGKGDTGELFF
15,TRBJ2-1,-,many,TRBV11-2,TGTGCCAGCAGCTCAACACTGAGCTCCTACAATGAGCAGTTCTTC,CASSSTLSSYNEQFF
15,TRBJ1-2,-,-,TRBV11-2,TGTGCCAGCAGCTTGATGCAGACCCTTGGCTATGGCTACACCTTC,CASSLMQTLGYGYTF
14,TRBJ2-1,TRBD2,few,TRBV11-3,TGTGCCAGCATTGGCGGGGGGGCCGGCAATGAGCAGTTCTTC,CASIGGGAGNEQFF
16,TRBJ2-7,TRBD2,-,TRBV7-9,TGTGCCAGCAGTCTTGGGACTAGCGGAGATTCCTACGAGCAGTACTTC,CASSLGTSGDSYEQYF
15,TRBJ2-3,TRBD2,few,TRBV20-1,TGCAGTGCTAGAGAACTAGCGGGAGGTACAGATACGCAGTATTTT,CSARELAGGTDTQYF
15,TRBJ2-7,-,-,TRBV10-3,TGTGCCATCAGCGAGCTGACCCGGGAAGGCTACGAGCAGTACTTC,CAISELTREGYEQYF
16,TRBJ1-2,-,few,TRBV2,TGTGCCAGCAGTGATAGCGATCTCCCCCCTAACTATGGCTACACCTTC,CASSDSDLPPNYGYTF
14,TRBJ2-7,-,few,TRBV11-1,TGTGCCAGCAGCTTAAGCGAATCTCCCTACGAGCAGTACTTC,CASSLSESPYEQYF
15,TRBJ1-4,TRBD1,-,TRBV5-1,TGCGCCAGCAGCTTTACAGGGACAGGGGACGAAAAACTGTTTTTT,CASSFTGTGDEKLFF
14,TRBJ2-7,TRBD1,-,TRBV27,TGTGCCAGCAAAACGGACAGGGAGGACTACGAGCAGTACTTC,CASKTDREDYEQYF
13,TRBJ2-7,-,-,TRBV9,TGTGCCAGCAGCGAGACACCATCCCTTGAGCAGTACTTC,CASSETPSLEQYF
14,TRBJ2-5,-,-,TRBV6-5,TGTGCCAGCAGTTCACCGGGACACCAAGAGACCCAGTACTTC,CASSSPGHQETQYF
15,TRBJ1-1,-,-,TRBV27,TGTGCCAGCAGTTTATTCGCAGGGGTGGAGTTGGGAGCTTTCTTT,CASSLFAGVELGAFF
12,TRBJ2-3,-,-,TRBV7-9,TGTGCCAGCAGCTACGGGGCAGATACGCAGTATTTT,CASSYGADTQYF
15,TRBJ1-2,-,-,TRBV9,TGTGCCAGCAGCCCAATGGACACCGCCTCCTATGGCTACACCTTC,CASSPMDTASYGYTF
11,TRBJ1-1,-,once,TRBV20-1,TGCAGTGCCCGACAGTTTGGGGAAGCTTTCTTT,CSARQFGEAFF
10,TRBJ2-7,-,-,TRBV20-1,TGCAGTGCACTGGCTGAAGAGCAGTACTTC,CSALAEEQYF
14,TRBJ1-6,-,few,TRBV7-3,TGTGCCAGCAGCTTAACTGGGGCAGGATCACCCCTCCACTTT,CASSLTGAGSPLHF
18,TRBJ1-3,-,many,TRBV25-1,TGTGCCAGCAGTCAGAATTCCCGGGACGGATACTCTGGAAACACCATATATTTT,CASSQNSRDGYSGNTIYF
12,TRBJ2-2,-,few,TRBV11-2,TGTGCCAGCCGAGGGCCTTCCGGGGAGCTGTTTTTT,CASRGPSGELFF
16,TRBJ2-3,TRBD1,-,TRBV5-1,TGCGCCAGCAGCCCCCGGGACAGGGGCTTTGTAGATACGCAGTATTTT,CASSPRDRGFVDTQYF
15,TRBJ2-3,TRBD1,-,TRBV11-2,TGTGCCAGCAGCTTATGGACAGGGGGCACAGATACGCAGTATTTT,CASSLWTGGTDTQYF
16,TRBJ2-5,-,-,TRBV20-1,TGCAGTGCTAGAGATCGTTTTAGGATGAAGAAAGAGACCCAGTACTTC,CSARDRFRMKKETQYF
17,TRBJ2-5,-,-,TRBV7-8,TGTGCCAGCACTTACCTCGGCCCAGGGACCCCAGGGGAGACCCAGTACTTC,CASTYLGPGTPGETQYF
15,TRBJ2-1,TRBD2,many,TRBV20-1,TGCAGTGCTTTTAGCGGGGAGAGCTCCTACAATGAGCAGTTCTTC,CSAFSGESSYNEQFF
17,TRBJ2-1,TRBD2,many,TRBV7-9,TGTGCCAGCAGCTTAGAACGTGCGGGACTAGTAAACAATGAGCAGTTCTTC,CASSLERAGLVNNEQFF
14,TRBJ2-1,-,many,TRBV5-1,TGCGCCAGCAGCTTCAGGGCTCCCCAATATGAGCAGTTCTTC,CASSFRAPQYEQFF
15,TRBJ2-1,-,-,TRBV29-1,TGCAGCGTTGACCTAATGGGGGAAGGGTACAATGAGCAGTTCTTC,CSVDLMGEGYNEQFF
12,TRBJ1-1,-,few,TRBV7-9,TGTGCCAGCAGCTTACCTGGATTTGAAGCTTTCTTT,CASSLPGFEAFF
15,TRBJ2-7,TRBD1,-,TRBV11-2,TGTGCCAGCAGCTTCGGGACAGGGGGCTGGTACGAGCAGTACTTC,CASSFGTGGWYEQYF
15,TRBJ2-3,-,-,TRBV4-2,TGTGCCAGCAGCCGAAAGGATGGGGGGACCGATACGCAGTATTTT,CASSRKDGGTDTQYF
15,TRBJ2-1,-,-,TRBV5-6,TGTGCCAGCAGCTCTTACAGGGGAGGCTACAATGAGCAGTTCTTC,CASSSYRGGYNEQFF
12,TRBJ2-2,-,-,TRBV10-3,TGTGCCATCAGTGAGTCGGGCGGGGAGCTGTTTTTT,CAISESGGELFF
14,TRBJ2-1,-,few,TRBV19,TGTGCCAGTTCTGGCTTGGGCTCCTACAATGAGCAGTTCTTC,CASSGLGSYNEQFF
11,TRBJ2-1,-,-,TRBV19,TGTGCCAGTCGCGAGTTGGATGAGCAGTTCTTC,CASRELDEQFF
18,TRBJ2-1,TRBD2,few,TRBV4-3,TGCGCCAGCAGCCAAGATTTCGCTAGCGGGAGGTCCTACAATGAGCAGTTCTTC,CASSQDFASGRSYNEQFF
16,TRBJ2-1,TRBD2,few,TRBV12-3/TRBV12-4,TGTGCCAGCAGCCAACCCGGACTAGCGGGAAGCAATGAGCAGTTCTTC,CASSQPGLAGSNEQFF
15,TRBJ2-7,-,-,TRBV4-3,TGCGCCAGCAGCCAAGATACGGGGGTATCCTACGAGCAGTACTTC,CASSQDTGVSYEQYF
14,TRBJ2-5,-,-,TRBV5-6,TGTGCCAGCAGCCCTACTACGCTGCAAGAGACCCAGTACTTC,CASSPTTLQETQYF
12,TRBJ1-5,-,-,TRBV7-9,TGTGCCAGCAGCTTAGGGGAATCGACCCAGCATTTT,CASSLGESTQHF